This TCR beta chain was captured in a study of T-cell reconstitution after alpha-beta-depleted transplantation in children. Study outcomes and limitations: Newly produced T cells mostly provided counts and TCRbeta diversity after one year, as hyperexpanded clones declined. At around two months after transplant, the alpha-beta T cells were reportedly derived from several hundred expanded clones that came from non-depleted graft cells. From surviving recipient T cells and thymic progenitors came the high day-60 TCRbeta diversity observed in some patients.

CDR3 size: 16 residues. Germline assignment: CDR1 MNHEY and CDR2 SMNVEV (reference sequence). V lost 2 bases to trimming and J lost 0 bases, with 10 bases between them. At least ten counts were recorded for this clonotype. Its antigen is still unknown. Preparation of the TCRbeta library involved a method that used unique molecular identifiers. TCRdb recomputed calls from the PCR reads with MiXCR, one row per CDR3 protein. The profile covers some 840,000 distinct CDR3 sequences, with approximately 15% appearing a single time and just under 5% taken by the ten largest. The sequencing used PBMCs, mostly from graft donor cells, collected 360 days after TCRalphabeta/CD19-depleted stem cell transplant. The source is a male patient younger than 18 who had a stem cell transplant for acute lymphoblastic leukemia, so the T cells may come from the graft donor. The chain is built from TRBV27 and TRBJ2-2, with D maybe TRBD2 (6 bases). The CDR3 region is CASSLVGLSNTGELFF. The CDR3 nucleotides are TGTGCCAGCAGTTTAGTTGGACTATCGAACACCGGGGAGCTGTTTTTT.